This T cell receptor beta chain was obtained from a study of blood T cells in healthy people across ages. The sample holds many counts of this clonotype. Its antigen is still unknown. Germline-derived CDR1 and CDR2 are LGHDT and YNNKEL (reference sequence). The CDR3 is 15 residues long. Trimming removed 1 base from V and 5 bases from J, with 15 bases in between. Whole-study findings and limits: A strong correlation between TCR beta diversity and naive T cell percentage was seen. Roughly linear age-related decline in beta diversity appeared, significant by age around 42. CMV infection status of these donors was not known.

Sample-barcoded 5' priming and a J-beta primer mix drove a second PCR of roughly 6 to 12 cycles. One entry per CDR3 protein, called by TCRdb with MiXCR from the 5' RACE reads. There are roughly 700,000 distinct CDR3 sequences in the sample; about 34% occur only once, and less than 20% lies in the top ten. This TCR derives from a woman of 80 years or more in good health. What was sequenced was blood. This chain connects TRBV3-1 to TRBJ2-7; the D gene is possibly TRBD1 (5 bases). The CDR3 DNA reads TGTGCCAGCAGCCAAGCCAGGGTGGCCCAGGACGAGCAGTACTTC. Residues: CASSQARVAQDEQYF.